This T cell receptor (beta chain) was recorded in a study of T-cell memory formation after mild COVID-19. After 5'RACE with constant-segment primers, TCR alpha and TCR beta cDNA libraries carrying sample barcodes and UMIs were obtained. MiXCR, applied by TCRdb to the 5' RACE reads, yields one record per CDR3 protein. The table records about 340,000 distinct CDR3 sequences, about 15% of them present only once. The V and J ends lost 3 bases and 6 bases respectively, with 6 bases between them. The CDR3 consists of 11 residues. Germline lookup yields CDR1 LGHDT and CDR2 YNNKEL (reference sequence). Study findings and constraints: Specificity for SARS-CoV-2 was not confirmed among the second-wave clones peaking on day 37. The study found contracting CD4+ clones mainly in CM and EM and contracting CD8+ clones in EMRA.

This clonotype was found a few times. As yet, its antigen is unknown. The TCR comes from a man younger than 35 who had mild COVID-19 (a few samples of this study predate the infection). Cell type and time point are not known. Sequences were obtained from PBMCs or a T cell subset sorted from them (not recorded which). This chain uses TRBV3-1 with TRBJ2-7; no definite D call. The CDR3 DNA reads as TGTGCCAGCAGCCAGGGCTCCGAGCAGTACGTC. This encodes CASSQGSEQYV.